This TCR beta chain appears in the sequencing data of a study of T-cell reconstitution after alpha-beta-depleted transplantation in children. Unique molecular identifiers were used in preparing the TCRbeta library. TCRdb used MiXCR to reprocess the PCR reads, holding one entry per CDR3 protein. The sample carries about 1,000,000 distinct CDR3 sequences, 25% to 35% recorded once. Germline lookup yields CDR1 LGHDT and CDR2 YNNKEL (reference sequence). V was shortened by 4 bases and J by 6 bases, with 21 bases between the two germline ends. There are 16 residues in the CDR3. This sequence originates from a boy in the first two years of life who had a stem cell transplant for SCID, so the T cells may come from the graft donor. The chain recombines TRBV3-1 with TRBJ1-1, with D possibly being TRBD1 (6 bases). This sample comprised PBMCs, mostly from graft donor cells, obtained 360 days after TCRalphabeta/CD19-depleted stem cell transplant. This CDR3 is CASSPPGLQGRSEAFF. The CDR3 DNA reads TGTGCCAGCAGCCCCCCCGGCCTACAGGGAAGGTCTGAAGCTTTCTTT.